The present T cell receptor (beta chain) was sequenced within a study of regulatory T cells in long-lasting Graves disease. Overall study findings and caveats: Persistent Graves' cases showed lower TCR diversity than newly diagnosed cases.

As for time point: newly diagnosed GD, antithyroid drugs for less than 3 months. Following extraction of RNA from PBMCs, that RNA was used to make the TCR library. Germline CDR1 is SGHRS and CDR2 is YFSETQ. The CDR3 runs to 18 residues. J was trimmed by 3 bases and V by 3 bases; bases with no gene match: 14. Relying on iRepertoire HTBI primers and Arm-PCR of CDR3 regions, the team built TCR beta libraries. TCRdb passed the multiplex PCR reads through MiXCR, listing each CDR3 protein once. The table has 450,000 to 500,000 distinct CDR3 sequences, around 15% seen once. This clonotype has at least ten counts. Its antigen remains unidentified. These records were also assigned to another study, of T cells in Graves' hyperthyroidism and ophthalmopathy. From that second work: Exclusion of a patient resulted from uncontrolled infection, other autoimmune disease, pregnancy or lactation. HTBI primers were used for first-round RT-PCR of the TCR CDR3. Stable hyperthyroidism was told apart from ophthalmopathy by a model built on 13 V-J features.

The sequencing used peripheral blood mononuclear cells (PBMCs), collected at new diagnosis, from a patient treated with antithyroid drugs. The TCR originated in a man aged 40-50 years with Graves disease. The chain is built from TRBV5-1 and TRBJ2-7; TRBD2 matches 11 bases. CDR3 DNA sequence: TGCGCCAGCAGCTCGCCTAGCGGGAGGCTCTTGGGGGGCTACGAGCAGTACTTC. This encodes CASSSPSGRLLGGYEQYF.